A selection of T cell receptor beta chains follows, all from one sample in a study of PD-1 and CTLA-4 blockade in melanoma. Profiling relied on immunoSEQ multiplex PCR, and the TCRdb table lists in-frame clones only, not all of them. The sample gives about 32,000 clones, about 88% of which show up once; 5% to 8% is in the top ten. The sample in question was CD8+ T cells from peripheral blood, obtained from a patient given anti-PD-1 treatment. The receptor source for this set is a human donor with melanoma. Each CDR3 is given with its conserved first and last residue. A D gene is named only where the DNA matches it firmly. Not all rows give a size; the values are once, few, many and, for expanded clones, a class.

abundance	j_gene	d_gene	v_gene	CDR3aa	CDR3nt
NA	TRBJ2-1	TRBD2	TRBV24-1	CATSDPRGGSNEQFF	TGTGCCACCAGTGATCCCCGGGGGGGGTCCAATGAGCAGTTCTTC
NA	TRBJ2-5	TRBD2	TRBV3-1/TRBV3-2	CASSPGLAQETQYF	TGTGCCAGCAGCCCGGGACTAGCCCAAGAGACCCAGTACTTC
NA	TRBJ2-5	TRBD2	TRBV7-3	CASSHGLADSQETQYF	TGTGCCAGCAGCCACGGACTAGCGGACAGTCAAGAGACCCAGTACTTC
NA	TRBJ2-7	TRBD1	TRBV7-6	CASSLGGQLSYEQYF	TGTGCCAGCAGCTTAGGGGGACAGCTCTCCTACGAGCAGTACTTC
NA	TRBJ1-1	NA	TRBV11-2	CASSPDTEAFF	TGTGCCAGCAGCCCGGACACTGAAGCTTTCTTT
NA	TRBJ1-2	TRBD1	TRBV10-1	CASSEMGQYYGYTF	TGCGCCAGCAGTGAGATGGGACAGTACTATGGCTACACCTTC
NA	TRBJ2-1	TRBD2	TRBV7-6	CASSRDVSGTFSQFF	TGTGCCAGCAGCCGCGATGTAAGCGGGACCTTCTCCCAGTTCTTC
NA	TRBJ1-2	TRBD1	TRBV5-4	CASSLGKQGARGYTF	TGTGCCAGCAGCTTGGGGAAGCAGGGGGCGAGGGGCTACACCTTC
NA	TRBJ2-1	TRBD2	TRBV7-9	CASSSTSGGHNEQFF	TGTGCCAGCAGCTCGACTAGCGGGGGCCACAATGAGCAGTTCTTC
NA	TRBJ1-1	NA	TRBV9	CASSVTHSTEAFF	TGTGCCAGCAGCGTAACACACTCCACTGAAGCTTTCTTT
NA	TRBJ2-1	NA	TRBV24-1	CATSDFKGRYNEQFF	TGTGCCACCAGTGATTTCAAGGGAAGGTACAATGAGCAGTTCTTC
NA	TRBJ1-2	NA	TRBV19	CASSPGTPSGYGYTF	TGTGCCAGTAGTCCCGGGACTCCCTCCGGCTATGGCTACACCTTC
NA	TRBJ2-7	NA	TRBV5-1	CASSLVGQENSYEQYF	TGCGCCAGCAGCTTGGTTGGGCAGGAAAACTCCTACGAGCAGTACTTC
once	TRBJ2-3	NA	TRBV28	CASRRLGPITDTQYF	TGTGCCAGCAGGAGACTAGGCCCTATCACAGATACGCAGTATTTT